Reported below is one T cell receptor (beta chain). The data derive from a study of human T cells and chemical hapten exposure. The time point: patch test 1, 2 weeks after DPC sensitization. Stated treatment: therapeutic diphenylcyclopropenone sensitization with weekly scalp DPC. Germline assignment: CDR1 SGHVS and CDR2 FNYEAQ. This CDR3 spans 15 amino acids. Trimming shortened V by 2 bases and J by 4 bases, and 11 bases separated the two germline ends. TCRdb reprocessed the RACE reads via MiXCR and lists one record per CDR3 protein. The table has about 69,000 distinct CDR3 sequences, more than 30% seen once.

The source of this sequence is a man between 35 and 55 years old with alopecia areata. Some clones in this sample may be carry-over from other donors' samples. The chain employs TRBV7-6 and TRBJ2-2; TRBD1 might be the D (6 bases). The source was whole blood, collected in connection with sensitization to the hapten diphenylcyclopropenone (DPC). In nucleotides, the CDR3 is TGTGCCAGCAGCTTAACCAGGGGCGTCACCGGGGAGCTGTTTTTT. This translates into CASSLTRGVTGELFF.